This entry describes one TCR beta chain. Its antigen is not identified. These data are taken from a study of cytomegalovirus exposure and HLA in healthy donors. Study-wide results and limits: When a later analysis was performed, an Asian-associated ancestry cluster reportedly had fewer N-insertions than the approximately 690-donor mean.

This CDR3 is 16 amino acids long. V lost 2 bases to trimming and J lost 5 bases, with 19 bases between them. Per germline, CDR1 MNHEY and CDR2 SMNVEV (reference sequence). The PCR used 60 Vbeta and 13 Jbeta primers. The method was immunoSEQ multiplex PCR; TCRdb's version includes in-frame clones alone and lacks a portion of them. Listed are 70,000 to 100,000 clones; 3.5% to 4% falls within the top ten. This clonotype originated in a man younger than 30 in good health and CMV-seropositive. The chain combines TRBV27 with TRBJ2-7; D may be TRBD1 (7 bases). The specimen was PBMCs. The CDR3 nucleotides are TGTGCCAGCAGTTTAGGCCGCGGAACAGGGGAGGACGAGCAGTACTTC. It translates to CASSLGRGTGEDEQYF.